The next 5 T cell receptor beta chains were all read from a single sample in a study of T-cell memory formation after mild COVID-19. TCRdb recomputed calls from the 5' RACE reads with MiXCR, one row per CDR3 protein. There are 300,000 to 400,000 distinct CDR3 sequences in the sample; roughly 15% occur only once, and about 20% lies in the top ten. The sequencing sample was made of PBMCs or a T cell subset sorted from them (not recorded which). These receptors were collected from a man aged 18 to 29 who had mild COVID-19 (a few samples of this study predate the infection). Cell type and time point are not known.

The chain employs TRBV19 and TRBJ2-2; TRBD2 is a possible D gene (7 bases). The CDR3 totals 16 residues. The V gene lost 4 bases and the J gene lost 5 bases, with 17 bases spanning the gap. Germline CDR1 LNHDA, CDR2 SQIVND (reference sequence). The CDR3 coding sequence is TGTGCCAGTAGTACACCTCGACGGGGGGCGACCGGGGAGCTGTTTTTT. This translates into CASSTPRRGATGELFF.

The V gene is TRBV6-6, the J gene TRBJ2-5, with TRBD1 identical over 9 bases. The CDR3 covers 14 residues. V shed 7 bases, J shed 9 bases, and the junction held 12 bases outside the gene matches. Germline CDR1 reads MNHNY; CDR2 reads SVGAGI (reference sequence). The CDR3 sequence: CASIADRGRGAQYF. The CDR3 DNA is TGTGCCAGCATTGCGGACAGGGGCCGGGGGGCCCAGTACTTC.

This clonotype was seen only a few times. The chain links TRBV7-2 to TRBJ1-2; 10 bases are shared with TRBD1. Germline trimming cut 5 bases from V and 8 bases from J; bases unmatched to any gene: 8. The CDR3 totals 14 residues. Germline CDR1 SGHTA, CDR2 FQGNSA. The CDR3 reads CASSPGTGVEGYTF. The CDR3 DNA is TGTGCCAGCAGCCCCGGGACAGGGGTTGAAGGCTACACCTTC. Variable domain in full (rest from reference TRBV7-2 and TRBJ1-2): GAGVSQSPSNKVTEKGKDVELRCDPISGHTALYWYRQSLGQGLEFLIYFQGNSAPDKSGLPSDRFSAERTGGSVSTLTIQRTQQEDSAVYLCASSPGTGVEGYTFGSGTRLTVV.

The rearrangement links TRBV12-3 or TRBV12-4 to TRBJ2-7; a weak D match, TRBD1 (6 bases). This CDR3 comprises 15 residues. Trimming cost V 8 bases and J 1 base, with 18 bases left between them. As DNA, the CDR3 is TGTGCCAGCGGTGATACAGGGCCCAATTCCTACGAGCAGTACTTC. It yields the protein CASGDTGPNSYEQYF.

The chain's CDR3 is CASAAFSSGVRETQYF. Here the CDR3 DNA reads TGTGCCAGCGCAGCTTTCTCTAGCGGGGTTAGAGAGACCCAGTACTTC. The chain is built from TRBV6-6 and TRBJ2-5, with 9 bases aligning to TRBD2. The V gene's germline CDR1 is MNHNY and CDR2 SVGAGI (reference sequence). CDR3 size: 16 residues. The V segment lost 8 bases and the J segment 4 bases; nucleotides outside the gene matches: 14.